This T cell receptor (beta chain) is from a study of T cell responses to AZD1222 COVID-19 vaccine. The study's findings and limits: Spike-wide vaccine-associated CD4 TCRs dominated at 160-218 and 743-854. The number of AZD1222 recipients seropositive at baseline was only five to seven. Donors were chiefly white British, with a greater number of females, and clonal diversity was perhaps underestimated.

On this clone itself: The antigen remains undetermined.

The protocol was immunoSEQ multiplex PCR, while the TCRdb copy is restricted to in-frame clones and leaves out a portion. This sample yields around 150,000 clones, of which about 91% are seen a single time; 0.9% to 1.2% belongs to the top ten. Germline V gene sequence: CDR1 SGHAT, CDR2 FQNNGV. This CDR3 spans 11 amino acids. Trimming stripped 1 base from V and 7 bases from J, with 4 bases between. Recipients boosted at about 4 weeks or about 12 weeks are pooled. Here the sequenced sample was peripheral blood, taken 28 days after the second AZD1222 dose. The clonotype comes from an adult who received the AZD1222 COVID-19 vaccine. The V gene is TRBV11-2, the J gene TRBJ1-2, with no clear D. The CDR3 DNA sequence: TGTGCCAGCAGCTTAGGTTTTGGCTACACCTTC. As protein: CASSLGFGYTF.